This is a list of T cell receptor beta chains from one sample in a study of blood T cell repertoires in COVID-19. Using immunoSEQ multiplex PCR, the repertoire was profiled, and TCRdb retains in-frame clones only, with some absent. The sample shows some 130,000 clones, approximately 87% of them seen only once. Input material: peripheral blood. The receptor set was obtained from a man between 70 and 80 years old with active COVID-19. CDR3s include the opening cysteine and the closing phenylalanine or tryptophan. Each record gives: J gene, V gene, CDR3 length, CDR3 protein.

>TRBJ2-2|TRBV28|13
CASRGQNTGELFF
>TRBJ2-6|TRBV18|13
CASSNSGANVLTF
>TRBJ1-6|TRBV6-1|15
CASSDRDSYNSPLHF
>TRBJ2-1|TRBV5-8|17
CASSLSATSGGGNEQFF
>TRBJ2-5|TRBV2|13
CAISRPFQETQYF
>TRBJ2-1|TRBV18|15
CATAMGPSQYNEQFF
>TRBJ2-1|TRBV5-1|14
CASSRVPGGNEQFF
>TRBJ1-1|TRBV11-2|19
CASSLDGGQATYMNTEAFF
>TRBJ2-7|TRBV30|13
CAWSVVGQAEQYF
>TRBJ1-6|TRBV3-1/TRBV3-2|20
CASSQEDRGNYGGYNSPLHF
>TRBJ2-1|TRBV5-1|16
CASSLGLGLVYNEQFF
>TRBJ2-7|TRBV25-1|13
CASSGGGYYEQYF
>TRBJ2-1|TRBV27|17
CASSPDPVLAGYNEQFF
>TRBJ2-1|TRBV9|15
CASSVSGASYNEQFF
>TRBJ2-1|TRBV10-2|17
CASRPEWGEGDYNEQFF
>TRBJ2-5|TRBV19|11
CASSYKETQYF
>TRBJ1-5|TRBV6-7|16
CASSAFQRDTRQPQHF
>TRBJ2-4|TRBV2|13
CASSQGHLNIQYF
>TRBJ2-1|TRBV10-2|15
CASSAGLAGVNEQFF
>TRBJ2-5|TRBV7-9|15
CASSLRPSGVGTQYF
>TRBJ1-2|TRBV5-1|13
CASSLDPTYGYTF
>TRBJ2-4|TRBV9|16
CASSVVASGSINIQYF